The entry below gives a single T cell receptor beta chain sequence along with its context. What it binds is unknown. MiXCR was run by TCRdb on the RACE reads, yielding one entry per CDR3 protein. The sample holds about 120,000 distinct CDR3 sequences, over 10% seen once. The CDR3 has 16 residues. The ends were cut back, 2 bases at V and 0 bases at J, with 11 bases in the middle. Per the germline V gene, CDR1 is SGDLS and CDR2 is YYNGEE. These data come from a study of human T cells and chemical hapten exposure. In the study overall: The sensitizing agent was 2% DPC, placed on about 2 cm by about 2 cm of upper inner arm skin.

Time point defined: patch test 1, 2 weeks after DPC sensitization. Regarding treatment: therapeutic diphenylcyclopropenone sensitization with weekly scalp DPC. General study results and limits: There was no change with DPC sensitization in TCRs above 1 in 1000 frequency. Against controls, expanded TCRs gave rise to significantly more large CDR3 similarity clusters.

The chain combines TRBV9 with TRBJ1-4, with D possibly being TRBD1 (6 bases). The TCR comes from a woman between 45 and 65 years old with alopecia areata. Some clones in this sample may be carry-over from other donors' samples. The source was whole blood, collected in connection with sensitization to the hapten diphenylcyclopropenone (DPC). The CDR3 spells CASSVGTGSTNEKLFF. DNA for the CDR3: TGTGCCAGCAGCGTTGGTACAGGGTCAACTAATGAAAAACTGTTTTTT.